This is a list of T cell receptor beta chains from one sample in a study of cytomegalovirus exposure and HLA in healthy donors. Here immunoSEQ multiplex PCR was the method, and the copy in TCRdb shows in-frame clones only, minus some. The sample consists of around 190,000 clones, more than 75% of them appearing once. Specimen: PBMCs. The source is a woman aged 18-35 years in good health and CMV-seronegative. CDR3s leave out the opening cysteine and the closing phenylalanine or tryptophan. The D gene is left open where the match is weak.

>TRBV29-1|TRBD1|TRBJ1-2
SVAGQGQDGYT
>TRBV30|TRBD1|TRBJ2-1
AWRDRVFEQF
>TRBV10-3|-|TRBJ2-3
AISDSGSGTQY
>TRBV27|-|TRBJ1-2
ASSLSVEGSGYT
>TRBV6-6|TRBD1|TRBJ2-5
ASNDRGVETQY
>TRBV11-1|TRBD1|TRBJ1-6
ASSFGQGAPGISPLH
>TRBV2|TRBD1|TRBJ1-2
ASSGDRGDGYT
>TRBV13|-|TRBJ1-1
ASSYLPSGRENTEAF
>TRBV5-4|-|TRBJ2-7
ASSLVQGGPYEQY
>TRBV5-1|-|TRBJ1-5
ASSEGTNQPQH
>TRBV19|-|TRBJ1-5
ASSRGGYSNQPQH
>TRBV19|-|TRBJ2-5
ATRAIVGKTQY
>TRBV6-4|TRBD2|TRBJ2-7
ASSVASGAYEQY
>TRBV7-2|-|TRBJ1-2
ASSLYHEAT
>TRBV14|-|TRBJ2-1
ASSPRVGAVYNEQF
>TRBV5-6|-|TRBJ2-7
ASRQSGFPLYEQY
>TRBV7-9|-|TRBJ2-5
ASSSWGGRGETQY
>TRBV19|-|TRBJ2-1
ASNPNPPGLSSYNEQF
>TRBV4-2|TRBD1|TRBJ1-3
ASSQGGQGSISGNTIY
>TRBV30|TRBD2|TRBJ2-3
AWRGLAGTDTQY
>TRBV6-5|-|TRBJ1-1
ASSYGQMNTEAF
>TRBV29-1|TRBD1|TRBJ1-1
SVGQGNTEAF
>TRBV14|-|TRBJ2-7
ASSRAVEQY
>TRBV7-3|TRBD2|TRBJ2-5
ASSLTTGGGETQY
>TRBV19|TRBD1|TRBJ1-5
ASSRDRGPGGLYPQH
>TRBV13|-|TRBJ2-5
ASSLTGYQETQY
>TRBV7-6|-|TRBJ1-1
ASSVDIGNTEAF
>TRBV27|-|TRBJ1-6
ASSLGQINSPLH